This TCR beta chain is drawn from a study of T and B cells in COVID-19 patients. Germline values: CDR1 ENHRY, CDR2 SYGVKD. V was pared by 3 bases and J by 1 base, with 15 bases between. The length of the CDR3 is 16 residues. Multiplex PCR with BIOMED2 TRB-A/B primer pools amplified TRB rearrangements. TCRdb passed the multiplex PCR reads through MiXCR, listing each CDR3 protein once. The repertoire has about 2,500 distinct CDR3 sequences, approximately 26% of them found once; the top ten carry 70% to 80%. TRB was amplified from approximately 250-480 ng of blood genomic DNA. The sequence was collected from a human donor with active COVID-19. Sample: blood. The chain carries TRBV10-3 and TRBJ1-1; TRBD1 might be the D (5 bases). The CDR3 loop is CAISDLRTGGNTEAFF. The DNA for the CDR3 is TGTGCCATCAGTGACCTTCGAACGGGGGGGAACACTGAAGCTTTCTTT.